This T cell receptor (beta chain) was recovered during a study of vaccination effects on CD4 cells after COVID-19. General observations from the study: Whether induced by infection or by vaccine, clones showed marked clonal contraction late after vaccination.

In regard to this clone: What it recognizes is unknown.

CD4+ T cells specific for antigen were expanded with viral peptide pools by the ViraFEST assay before sequencing. Cultured cells yielded isolated CD4+ T cells after nine to ten days. Recipients of the vaccine had no prior SARS-CoV-2 infection and negative nucleocapsid antibodies. Repertoires were generated with immunoSEQ multiplex PCR, while TCRdb's copy carries only in-frame clones and drops some. The data hold about 71,000 clones, with approximately 79% observed a single time. The material sequenced was CD4+ T cells from PBMCs cultured with HCoV-OC43 spike peptides, taken before COVID-19 vaccination. Subset defined: HCoV-OC43 spike overlapping peptide pool stimulation. The clonotype originates from a human donor who received a COVID-19 vaccine.

In DNA form, the CDR3 reads TGCAGCGTAGACAACACTGAAGCTTTCTTT. Its translation: CSVDNTEAFF. V is TRBV29-1 and J is TRBJ1-1; D not resolved. The germline V and J ends were trimmed by 6 bases and 2 bases, with 4 bases remaining between them. Germline CDR1 reads SQVTM; CDR2 reads ANQGSEA. The CDR3 spans 10 residues.